These 16 T cell receptor beta chains originate from one sample sequenced in a study of T cells and Merkel cell carcinoma outcomes (dated by TCRdb to 2020 to 2022). Library creation used the immunoSEQ multiplex PCR assay. The table comes from immuneACCESS by way of TCRdb, which keeps in-frame sequences with V and J called. Part of the clones is missing from these tables; in studies checked, under half for an unresolved V gene and the rest for unknown reasons. The sample table shows approximately 300 clones, and approximately 84% are seen once. In total, the top ten clones hold about 7% of the sample. Sequenced material: tumor tissue from Merkel cell carcinoma. The receptors originated from a human donor with Merkel cell carcinoma.

The V and J genes are TRBV2 and TRBJ2-5; 9 bases match TRBD2. Germline V gives CDR1 SNHLY, CDR2 FYNNEI. J lost 4 bases, V lost 3 bases, and 6 bases had no gene match. This CDR3 comprises 15 residues. CDR3 sequence reads: CASSEMVAGAETQYF. CDR3 coding DNA: TGTGCCAGCAGTGAGATGGTAGCGGGAGCAGAGACCCAGTACTTC.

The table lists this clone with a count of one. The chain couples TRBV19 to TRBJ1-2, with 7 bases fitting TRBD1. The CDR3 totals 16 residues. Germline CDR1 is LNHDA and CDR2 is SQIVND (reference sequence). V lost 5 bases and J lost 5; bases outside the gene matches: 14. CDR3 nucleotide sequence: TGTGCCAGTAGTCCTACTCCCCCGGAACAGGGGTATGGCTACACCTTC. Amino acid sequence: CASSPTPPEQGYGYTF.

This chain connects TRBV10-3 to TRBJ1-1; 10 bases are a match to TRBD1. Trimming at V came to 10 bases and at J to 3 bases, leaving 5 bases not matched to a gene. This CDR3 is built from 13 residues. Germline assignment: CDR1 ENHRY and CDR2 SYGVKD. The CDR3 protein is CATRTGGDTEAFF. CDR3 bases: TGTGCCACCCGGACAGGGGGTGACACTGAAGCTTTCTTT.

V is TRBV6-6 and J is TRBJ2-3; 8 nucleotides match TRBD2. Trimming removed 6 bases from V and 4 bases from J; junction bases left unmatched: 9. Germline CDR1 is MNHNY and CDR2 is SVGAGI (reference sequence). CDR3 length: 15 amino acids. Here the CDR3 reads CASSNSGRGADTQYF. The DNA for the CDR3 is TGTGCCAGCAGCAACAGCGGGAGAGGGGCAGATACGCAGTATTTT.

The rearrangement uses TRBV4-2 and TRBJ2-1; D is undetermined. The CDR3 has 12 amino acids. Germline values: CDR1 LGHNA, CDR2 YNFKEQ. The germline V and J ends were trimmed by 0 bases and 10 bases, with 7 bases remaining between them. CDR3 protein: CASSQEIGEQFF. CDR3 bases: TGTGCCAGCAGCCAAGAAATCGGGGAGCAGTTCTTC.

The chain recombines TRBV10-3 with TRBJ2-7; 14 nucleotides align to TRBD2. The junction had 16 bases not matched to a gene; V was cut back by 2 bases and J by 4 bases. Germline values: CDR1 ENHRY, CDR2 SYGVKD. The CDR3 is made up of 20 amino acids. The CDR3: CAISEGPASGLAGEWYEQYF. CDR3 coding DNA: TGTGCCATCAGTGAGGGGCCCGCCTCGGGACTAGCGGGAGAGTGGTACGAGCAGTACTTC.

This chain joins TRBV28 and TRBJ2-7; the D gene is possibly TRBD2 (5 bases). This CDR3 spans 14 amino acids. Per germline, CDR1 MDHEN and CDR2 SYDVKM. V lost 3 bases and J 2 bases, leaving 11 bases between the germline ends. The CDR3 spells CASSLVGSTYEQYF. The CDR3, as DNA: TGTGCCAGCAGTTTGGTAGGGAGCACCTACGAGCAGTACTTC.

The rearrangement joins TRBV7-9 to TRBJ1-1, with 7 bases lining up with TRBD1. J gave up 5 bases and V 5 bases, and 5 bases lay outside the gene matches. This CDR3 is 13 amino acids long. Germline assignment: CDR1 SEHNR and CDR2 FQNEAQ (reference sequence). This chain's CDR3 is CASSADRRTEAFF. CDR3 DNA: TGTGCCAGCAGCGCGGACAGGAGGACTGAAGCTTTCTTT.

The chain carries TRBV18 and TRBJ1-2; 8 nucleotides align to TRBD1. The CDR3 loop spans 14 amino acids. V shed 6 bases and J 7 bases; nucleotides not matched to a gene: 10. Germline CDR1 KGHSH, CDR2 LQKENI. Written as DNA, the CDR3 is TGTGCCAGCTCCCCCTTAGGACAGGGAGGTGGCTACACCTTC. It yields the protein CASSPLGQGGGYTF. The variable domain in full, completed from reference TRBV18 and TRBJ1-2, reads NAGVMQNPRHLVRRRGQEARLRCSPMKGHSHVYWYRQLPEEGLKFMVYLQKENIIDESGMPKERFSAEFPKEGPSILRIQQVVRGDSAAYFCASSPLGQGGGYTFGSGTRLTVV.

The chain joins TRBV7-2 to TRBJ2-7, with 8 bases identical to TRBD2. V shed 4 bases and J 3 bases; nucleotides not matched to a gene: 8. The CDR3 runs 15 residues. Germline loops: CDR1 SGHTA, CDR2 FQGNSA. The CDR3, as DNA: TGTGCCAGCAGCTCCGCTAGCGGGTATCTCTACGAGCAGTACTTC. As protein: CASSSASGYLYEQYF. Full variable domain (rest looked up from reference TRBV7-2 and TRBJ2-7): GAGVSQSPSNKVTEKGKDVELRCDPISGHTALYWYRQSLGQGLEFLIYFQGNSAPDKSGLPSDRFSAERTGGSVSTLTIQRTQQEDSAVYLCASSSASGYLYEQYFGPGTRLTVT.

This clone has just one count. V and J are TRBV4-3 and TRBJ2-3; D remains ambiguous. Germline CDR1 reads LGHNA; CDR2 reads YSLEER. V lost 6 bases to trimming and J lost 6 bases, with 19 bases between them. The CDR3 runs to 15 residues. CDR3 DNA: TGCGCCAGCAGTCTTATTCCGGATTATTCGGATACGCAGTATTTT. Encoded protein: CASSLIPDYSDTQYF.

This chain links TRBV18 with TRBJ2-7, with D tentatively TRBD1 or TRBD2 (5 bases each). Germline-derived CDR1 and CDR2 are KGHSH and LQKENI. CDR3 length: 14 residues. Trimming removed 5 bases at V and 6 bases at J, with 17 bases between. CDR3 DNA sequence: TGTGCCAGCTCAACTACCGGGACGGCCCTCGAGCAGTACTTC. This gives the protein CASSTTGTALEQYF.

V usage is TRBV4-1 and J usage is TRBJ2-5; 10 bases align to TRBD1. Germline V gives CDR1 MGHRA, CDR2 YSYEKL. With V trimmed by 4 bases and J by 1 base, 6 bases remained unmatched. The CDR3 loop spans 16 amino acids. The CDR3 DNA follows: TGCGCCAGCAGCCCCCGGGACAGGGGAAGCCAAGAGACCCAGTACTTC. Protein product: CASSPRDRGSQETQYF.

The CDR3 region has the DNA TGTGCCAGCAGCCAAGATCCGGGGGTGACCCAGTACTTC. Amino acids: CASSQDPGVTQYF. The V and J genes are TRBV4-2 and TRBJ2-5; D possibly corresponds to TRBD2 (6 bases). Germline V gene lookup returns CDR1 LGHNA and CDR2 YNFKEQ. The length of the CDR3 is 13 residues. V lost 0 bases to trimming and J lost 7 bases, with 9 bases between them.

This clone was recorded a few times. The chain has TRBV28 and TRBJ2-1; possible D gene TRBD2, 6 bases. The CDR3 has 14 amino acids. V dropped 9 bases and J dropped 0 bases, with 12 bases sitting between them. The germline V gene encodes CDR1 MDHEN and CDR2 SYDVKM. CDR3 amino acids: CASRAGASYNEQFF. The CDR3 DNA is TGTGCCAGTCGAGCGGGTGCCTCCTACAATGAGCAGTTCTTC.

J is TRBJ2-2 and V is TRBV5-1; D is possibly TRBD1 (5 bases). V lost 0 bases to trimming and J lost 1 base, with 10 bases between them. CDR3 length equals 16 residues. The germline V gene encodes CDR1 SGHRS and CDR2 YFSETQ. The CDR3 spells CASSLVWTKNTGELFF. The CDR3 DNA follows: TGCGCCAGCAGCTTGGTTTGGACAAAGAACACCGGGGAGCTGTTTTTT.